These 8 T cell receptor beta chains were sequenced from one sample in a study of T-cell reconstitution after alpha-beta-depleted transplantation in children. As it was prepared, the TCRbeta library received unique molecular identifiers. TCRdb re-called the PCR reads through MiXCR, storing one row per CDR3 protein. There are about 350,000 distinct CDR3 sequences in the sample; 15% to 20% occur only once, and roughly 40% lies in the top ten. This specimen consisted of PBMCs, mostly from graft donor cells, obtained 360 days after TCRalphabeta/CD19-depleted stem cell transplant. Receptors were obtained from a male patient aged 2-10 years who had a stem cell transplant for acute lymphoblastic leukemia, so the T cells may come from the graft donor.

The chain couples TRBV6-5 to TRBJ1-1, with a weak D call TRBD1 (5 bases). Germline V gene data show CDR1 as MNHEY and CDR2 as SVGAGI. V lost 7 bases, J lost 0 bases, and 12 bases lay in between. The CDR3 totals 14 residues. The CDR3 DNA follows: TGTGCCAGCATCGAGCCAGGGATGAACACTGAAGCTTTCTTT. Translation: CASIEPGMNTEAFF.

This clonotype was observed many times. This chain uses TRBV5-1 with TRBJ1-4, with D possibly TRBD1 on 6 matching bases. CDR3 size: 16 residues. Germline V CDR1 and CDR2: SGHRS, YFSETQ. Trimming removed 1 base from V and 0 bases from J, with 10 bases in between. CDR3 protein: CASSLTAGATNEKLFF. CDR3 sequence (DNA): TGCGCCAGCAGCTTGACCGCAGGGGCAACTAATGAAAAACTGTTTTTT.

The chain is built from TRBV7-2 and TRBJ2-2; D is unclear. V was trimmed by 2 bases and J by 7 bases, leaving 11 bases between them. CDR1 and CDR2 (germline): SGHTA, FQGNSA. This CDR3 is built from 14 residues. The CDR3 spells CASSLSHFSGELFF. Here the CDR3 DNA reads TGTGCCAGCAGCTTATCACATTTCAGCGGGGAGCTGTTTTTT.

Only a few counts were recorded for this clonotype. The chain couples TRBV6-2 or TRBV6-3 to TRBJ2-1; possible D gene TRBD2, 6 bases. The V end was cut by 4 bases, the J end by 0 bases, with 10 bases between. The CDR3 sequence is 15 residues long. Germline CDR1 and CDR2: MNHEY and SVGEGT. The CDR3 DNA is TGTGCCAGCAGTTTGGGGGAGGCCTCCTACAATGAGCAGTTCTTC. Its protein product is CASSLGEASYNEQFF.

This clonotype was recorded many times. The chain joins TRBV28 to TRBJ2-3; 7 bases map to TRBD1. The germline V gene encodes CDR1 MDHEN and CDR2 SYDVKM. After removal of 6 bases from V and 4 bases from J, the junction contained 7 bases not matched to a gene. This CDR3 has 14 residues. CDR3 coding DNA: TGTGCCAGCAGCCGCGACAGGGTATCAGATACGCAGTATTTT. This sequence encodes CASSRDRVSDTQYF.

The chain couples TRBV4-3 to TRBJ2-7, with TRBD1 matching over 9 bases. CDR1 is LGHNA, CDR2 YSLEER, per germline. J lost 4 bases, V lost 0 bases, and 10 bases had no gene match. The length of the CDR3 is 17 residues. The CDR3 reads CASSQDIPDRGAYEQYF. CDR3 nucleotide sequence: TGCGCCAGCAGCCAAGATATCCCCGACAGGGGGGCTTACGAGCAGTACTTC.

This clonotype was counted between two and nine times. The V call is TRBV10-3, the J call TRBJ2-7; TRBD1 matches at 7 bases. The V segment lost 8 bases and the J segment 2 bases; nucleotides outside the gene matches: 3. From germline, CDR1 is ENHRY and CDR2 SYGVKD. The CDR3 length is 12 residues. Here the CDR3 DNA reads TGTGCCATCCGACAGGGTCCCTACGAGCAGTACTTC. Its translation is CAIRQGPYEQYF.

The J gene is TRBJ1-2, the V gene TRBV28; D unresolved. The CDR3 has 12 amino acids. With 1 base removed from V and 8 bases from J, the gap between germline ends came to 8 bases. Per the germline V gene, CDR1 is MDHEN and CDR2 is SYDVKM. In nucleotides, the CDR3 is TGTGCCAGCAGTTTATCAGGCAGAGGCTACACCTTC. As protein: CASSLSGRGYTF.